A selection of T cell receptor beta chains follows, all from one sample in a study of control samples from healthy donors and cancer patients. Only in-frame clones appear in the TCRdb table, and some are missing; sequencing was by immunoSEQ multiplex PCR. The sample lists 90,000 to 150,000 clones, 88% seen once, with less than 3.5% in the top ten. The sequencing input was blood. These receptors were collected from a man aged 40-49 years in good health. Both conserved end residues are part of each CDR3. Fields, in order: clone size, J gene, V gene, D gene, CDR3 DNA, CDR3 protein. D genes are given only for firm matches. Size tells how often a clone was seen (once, few, many) or the class of an expanded clone, and some rows leave it out.

clone size: NA
J gene: TRBJ2-1
V gene: TRBV9
D gene: NA
CDR3 DNA: TGTGCCAGCAGCGTAGGCGGGCTCTCCTACAATGAGCAGTTCTTC
CDR3 protein: CASSVGGLSYNEQFF

clone size: NA
J gene: TRBJ2-7
V gene: TRBV4-2
D gene: NA
CDR3 DNA: TGTGCCAGCAGCCTGAGCCCGGATGCCCTTCCGTACGAGCAGTACTTC
CDR3 protein: CASSLSPDALPYEQYF

clone size: NA
J gene: TRBJ2-1
V gene: TRBV24-1
D gene: TRBD2
CDR3 DNA: TGTGCCACCAGTGAGACTAGCGGGGGGGTTTACAATGAGCAGTTCTTC
CDR3 protein: CATSETSGGVYNEQFF

clone size: NA
J gene: TRBJ1-1
V gene: TRBV6-6
D gene: NA
CDR3 DNA: TGTGCCAGCAAAGAAAGGGTTTTCACTGAAGCTTTCTTT
CDR3 protein: CASKERVFTEAFF

clone size: NA
J gene: TRBJ1-1
V gene: TRBV4-2
D gene: NA
CDR3 DNA: TGTGCCAGCAGCCAAGATCGGGCAGCGACTGAAGCTTTCTTT
CDR3 protein: CASSQDRAATEAFF

clone size: NA
J gene: TRBJ2-1
V gene: TRBV27
D gene: TRBD1
CDR3 DNA: TGTGCCAGCAGTTTTGGACAGGGCTCCTACAATGAGCAGTTCTTC
CDR3 protein: CASSFGQGSYNEQFF

clone size: NA
J gene: TRBJ1-4
V gene: TRBV29-1
D gene: NA
CDR3 DNA: TGCAGCGTGTACCGGACCGCCGGTGAAAAACTGTTTTTT
CDR3 protein: CSVYRTAGEKLFF

clone size: NA
J gene: TRBJ1-4
V gene: TRBV5-1
D gene: NA
CDR3 DNA: TGCGCCAGCAGCTACACAGGACCCGCAGCTAATGAAAAACTGTTTTTT
CDR3 protein: CASSYTGPAANEKLFF

clone size: NA
J gene: TRBJ2-6
V gene: TRBV5-1
D gene: NA
CDR3 DNA: TGCGCCAGCAGCTTAATGGTCTCTGGGGCCAACGTCCTGACTTTC
CDR3 protein: CASSLMVSGANVLTF

clone size: NA
J gene: TRBJ1-1
V gene: TRBV7-9
D gene: NA
CDR3 DNA: TGTGCCAGCAGCTTAGCCCATAGGGACAACACTGAAGCTTTCTTT
CDR3 protein: CASSLAHRDNTEAFF

clone size: NA
J gene: TRBJ2-7
V gene: TRBV29-1
D gene: TRBD1
CDR3 DNA: TGCAGCGTTGAAGACACAGGACAGGGGACGGTAGAGCAGTACTTC
CDR3 protein: CSVEDTGQGTVEQYF

clone size: NA
J gene: TRBJ2-1
V gene: TRBV6-5
D gene: TRBD1
CDR3 DNA: TGTGCCAGCGAACCGGGACAGAGTTACAATGAGCAGTTCTTC
CDR3 protein: CASEPGQSYNEQFF

clone size: NA
J gene: TRBJ2-2
V gene: TRBV5-6
D gene: NA
CDR3 DNA: TGTGCCAGCAGCTTATCCCCCGCTTCCACCGGGGAGCTGTTTTTT
CDR3 protein: CASSLSPASTGELFF

clone size: NA
J gene: TRBJ1-1
V gene: TRBV19
D gene: TRBD1
CDR3 DNA: TGTGCCAGTAGCTTACAGGGGACCCTTGAAGCTTTCTTT
CDR3 protein: CASSLQGTLEAFF

clone size: few
J gene: TRBJ2-1
V gene: TRBV5-8
D gene: TRBD2
CDR3 DNA: TGTGCCAGCAGCTTAGGGACTAGCGGGAGGAGCTCCTACAATGAGCAGTTCTTC
CDR3 protein: CASSLGTSGRSSYNEQFF

clone size: NA
J gene: TRBJ1-5
V gene: TRBV2
D gene: NA
CDR3 DNA: TGTGCCAGCAGTGGGGCTGGGATCAATCAGCCCCAGCATTTT
CDR3 protein: CASSGAGINQPQHF

clone size: NA
J gene: TRBJ1-3
V gene: TRBV27
D gene: TRBD1
CDR3 DNA: TGTGCCAGGGGGGGGACAGGAGAGACTGGAAACACCATATATTTT
CDR3 protein: CARGGTGETGNTIYF

clone size: NA
J gene: TRBJ2-2
V gene: TRBV21-1
D gene: NA
CDR3 DNA: TGTGCCAGCAGCAATGTTACACAGGGGGAGAGCACCGGGGAGCTGTTTTTT
CDR3 protein: CASSNVTQGESTGELFF

clone size: once
J gene: TRBJ1-1
V gene: TRBV7-2
D gene: NA
CDR3 DNA: TGTGCCAGCAGCCCGAGACAGCAACCTAACACTGAAGCTTTCTTT
CDR3 protein: CASSPRQQPNTEAFF

clone size: NA
J gene: TRBJ2-2
V gene: TRBV14
D gene: NA
CDR3 DNA: TGTGCCAGCAGCCAAGAGGTATGGGGGCGCGGGGAGCTGTTTTTT
CDR3 protein: CASSQEVWGRGELFF

clone size: NA
J gene: TRBJ2-1
V gene: TRBV25-1
D gene: NA
CDR3 DNA: TGTGCCAGCAGTGATCGGACGGGATCTTCGCCCAATGAGCAGTTCTTC
CDR3 protein: CASSDRTGSSPNEQFF

clone size: once
J gene: TRBJ2-3
V gene: TRBV7-3
D gene: NA
CDR3 DNA: TGTGCCAGCAGCTTGGGGGGCGCAGATACGCAGTATTTT
CDR3 protein: CASSLGGADTQYF

clone size: NA
J gene: TRBJ2-7
V gene: TRBV15
D gene: TRBD1
CDR3 DNA: TGTGCCACCAGCAGACCAGAGGACAGGGTCTCCTACGAGCAGTACTTC
CDR3 protein: CATSRPEDRVSYEQYF

clone size: NA
J gene: TRBJ1-1
V gene: TRBV5-1
D gene: NA
CDR3 DNA: TGCGCCAGCAGCTTGGGGGACACTGAAGCTTTCTTT
CDR3 protein: CASSLGDTEAFF

clone size: NA
J gene: TRBJ1-1
V gene: TRBV14
D gene: NA
CDR3 DNA: TGTGCCAGCAGCCAACAGGTCCTAGTCACTGAAGCTTTCTTT
CDR3 protein: CASSQQVLVTEAFF

clone size: NA
J gene: TRBJ2-5
V gene: TRBV3-1/TRBV3-2
D gene: NA
CDR3 DNA: TGTGCCAGCAGCCAAAATCCCCCACCGGAGACCCAGTACTTC
CDR3 protein: CASSQNPPPETQYF

clone size: once
J gene: TRBJ1-2
V gene: TRBV5-4
D gene: NA
CDR3 DNA: TGTGCCAGCAGCTTGGCGCCTGATCAATACTATGGCTACACCTTC
CDR3 protein: CASSLAPDQYYGYTF

clone size: NA
J gene: TRBJ1-2
V gene: TRBV4-3
D gene: TRBD1
CDR3 DNA: TGCGCCAGCAGCCAGGGACAGTCCTATGGCTACACCTTC
CDR3 protein: CASSQGQSYGYTF

clone size: NA
J gene: TRBJ1-5
V gene: TRBV25-1
D gene: TRBD1
CDR3 DNA: TGTGCCAGCAGCCACAGGGGGACAGCCAATCAGCCCCAGCATTTT
CDR3 protein: CASSHRGTANQPQHF

clone size: NA
J gene: TRBJ1-1
V gene: TRBV6-5
D gene: TRBD1
CDR3 DNA: TGTGCCAGCAGCCCAAGACAGGGGACGAACACTGAAGCTTTCTTT
CDR3 protein: CASSPRQGTNTEAFF

clone size: NA
J gene: TRBJ1-2
V gene: TRBV18
D gene: NA
CDR3 DNA: TGTGCCAGCTCACCCGTTGGATATCCAGACGCCTATGGCTACACCTTC
CDR3 protein: CASSPVGYPDAYGYTF

clone size: NA
J gene: TRBJ2-6
V gene: TRBV7-9
D gene: NA
CDR3 DNA: TGTGCCAGCAGCCGACGAGGGAGCTCTGGGGCCAACGTCCTGACTTTC
CDR3 protein: CASSRRGSSGANVLTF

clone size: NA
J gene: TRBJ1-1
V gene: TRBV6-5
D gene: TRBD1
CDR3 DNA: TGTGCCAGCAGTTACCGGACAGGGGGCACTGAAGCTTTCTTT
CDR3 protein: CASSYRTGGTEAFF

clone size: NA
J gene: TRBJ1-1
V gene: TRBV30
D gene: TRBD1
CDR3 DNA: TGTGCCTGGAGGATCGGAGGGGGCTTTCGGAACACTGAAGCTTTCTTT
CDR3 protein: CAWRIGGGFRNTEAFF

clone size: NA
J gene: TRBJ1-1
V gene: TRBV4-1
D gene: TRBD1
CDR3 DNA: TGCGCCAGCAGCCAAGAGCAGGGGGCTTGGACTGAAGCTTTCTTT
CDR3 protein: CASSQEQGAWTEAFF

clone size: NA
J gene: TRBJ1-2
V gene: TRBV10-1
D gene: NA
CDR3 DNA: TGCGCCAACAAAGTCCTCAACTATGGCTACACCTTC
CDR3 protein: CANKVLNYGYTF

clone size: NA
J gene: TRBJ2-7
V gene: TRBV7-2
D gene: NA
CDR3 DNA: TGTGCCAGCAGCCGCGGACAGACCTCCTACGAGCAGTACTTC
CDR3 protein: CASSRGQTSYEQYF

clone size: NA
J gene: TRBJ2-1
V gene: TRBV2
D gene: NA
CDR3 DNA: TGTGCCAGTTCGGGACAACGAAACAATGAGCAGTTCTTC
CDR3 protein: CASSGQRNNEQFF

clone size: NA
J gene: TRBJ2-1
V gene: TRBV7-3
D gene: NA
CDR3 DNA: TGTGCCAGCACGTCCGGGAATGAGCAGTTCTTC
CDR3 protein: CASTSGNEQFF

clone size: NA
J gene: TRBJ2-4
V gene: TRBV5-4
D gene: TRBD1
CDR3 DNA: TGTGCCAGCAAGGGACAGACTTTGGCCAAAAACATTCAGTACTTC
CDR3 protein: CASKGQTLAKNIQYF

clone size: NA
J gene: TRBJ1-4
V gene: TRBV25-1
D gene: NA
CDR3 DNA: TGTGCCAGCAGGACCTCAGGGTCTGGGACTAATGAAAAACTGTTTTTT
CDR3 protein: CASRTSGSGTNEKLFF

clone size: NA
J gene: TRBJ1-2
V gene: TRBV11-3
D gene: TRBD1
CDR3 DNA: TGTGCCAGCAGCTCCGAGACAGGGGGCCGGGATGGCTACACCTTC
CDR3 protein: CASSSETGGRDGYTF

clone size: NA
J gene: TRBJ2-7
V gene: TRBV10-1
D gene: NA
CDR3 DNA: TGCGCCAGCAGTGAACAGGGTTCCTACGAGCAGTACTTC
CDR3 protein: CASSEQGSYEQYF

clone size: NA
J gene: TRBJ2-7
V gene: TRBV2
D gene: TRBD2
CDR3 DNA: TGTGCCAGCACGGGCGGGAGGTACTACGAGCAGTACTTC
CDR3 protein: CASTGGRYYEQYF

clone size: NA
J gene: TRBJ2-7
V gene: TRBV24-1
D gene: NA
CDR3 DNA: TGTGCCACCAGTCGGGACCAAGGGGAGCAGTACTTC
CDR3 protein: CATSRDQGEQYF

clone size: NA
J gene: TRBJ2-7
V gene: TRBV2
D gene: TRBD2
CDR3 DNA: TGTGCCAGCAGTCGGACTAGCGGGGGGGCCCACGAGCAGTACTTC
CDR3 protein: CASSRTSGGAHEQYF